Listed below are T cell receptor beta chains from one sample, sequenced in a study of T cells in Graves' hyperthyroidism and ophthalmopathy. MiXCR, run by TCRdb on the multiplex PCR reads, gives a single entry per CDR3 protein. The table lists roughly 570,000 distinct CDR3 sequences, 35% to 55% of them singletons. The sequenced sample was peripheral blood or thyroid tissue (not recorded which). The origin of the receptors is an adult woman with Graves' disease, either hyperthyroidism or ophthalmopathy (not recorded which). Each CDR3 is given with its conserved first and last residue. A D gene is named only where the DNA matches it firmly. The size of a clone is reported for some rows only, either as once, few or many, or as a class for expanded clones.

J | V | D | size | CDR3 | DNA
TRBJ1-2 | TRBV7-9 | . | many | CASSLLLIIAGADGYTF | TGTGCCAGCAGCTTACTCCTTATTATCGCGGGGGCGGATGGCTACACCTTC
TRBJ2-7 | TRBV25-1 | . | many | CASSGRGGGYEQYF | TGTGCCAGCAGTGGCAGGGGAGGAGGTTACGAGCAGTACTTC
TRBJ1-3 | TRBV19 | TRBD1 | . | CASSTGTVASTIYF | TGTGCCAGTAGTACGGGGACAGTGGCTTCCACCATATATTTT
TRBJ1-3 | TRBV7-2 | . | . | CASSSRQSSGNTIYF | TGTGCCAGCAGCTCTAGACAGAGCTCTGGAAACACCATATATTTT
TRBJ2-2 | TRBV19 | . | . | CASRGRIAGELFF | TGTGCCAGCCGGGGCAGGATTGCCGGGGAGCTGTTTTTT
TRBJ1-5 | TRBV2 | . | few | CASRTDSSSNQPQHF | TGTGCCAGCAGAACGGACAGTTCGAGCAATCAGCCCCAGCATTTT
TRBJ1-5 | TRBV20-1 | . | many | CSAKPPYSNQPQHF | TGCAGTGCCAAACCCCCGTATAGCAATCAGCCCCAGCATTTT
TRBJ2-7 | TRBV12-3/TRBV12-4 | . | . | CASSLGGDLYEQCF | TGTGCCAGCAGTTTAGGGGGGGACCTCTACGAGCAGTGCTTC
TRBJ2-7 | TRBV11-1 | . | . | CASSQDYRGGYEQYF | TGTGCCAGCAGCCAAGACTACCGGGGAGGCTACGAGCAGTACTTC
TRBJ1-1 | TRBV7-9 | . | many | CASSPSFGGHPYDGGTEAFF | TGTGCCAGCAGCCCGTCCTTTGGAGGGCACCCCTATGACGGCGGCACTGAAGCTTTCTTT
TRBJ1-2 | TRBV5-1 | TRBD1 | many | CASSSTGGRDGYTF | TGCGCCAGCAGCTCGACAGGGGGTCGGGATGGCTACACCTTC
TRBJ2-5 | TRBV7-6 | TRBD2 | once | CASSLATSGVGETQYF | TGTGCCAGCAGCTTAGCGACTAGCGGGGTAGGGGAGACCCAGTACTTC
TRBJ1-1 | TRBV7-9 | TRBD1 | many | CASSFGTGALNTEAFF | TGTGCCAGCAGCTTCGGTACAGGGGCCTTGAACACTGAAGCTTTCTTT
TRBJ2-5 | TRBV10-3 | . | . | CAIISSQGETQYF | TGTGCCATCATTTCCAGTCAAGGCGAGACCCAGTACTTC
TRBJ1-2 | TRBV7-9 | . | many | CASSLESFGYTF | TGTGCCAGCAGCTTAGAGTCTTTTGGCTACACCTTC
TRBJ1-2 | TRBV15 | TRBD1 | . | CATSSPQGAVRLDGYTF | TGTGCCACCAGCAGCCCTCAGGGGGCCGTTCGGCTTGATGGCTACACCTTC
TRBJ2-7 | TRBV5-5 | . | many | CASSFGHVSEQYF | TGTGCCAGCAGTTTTGGCCACGTATCCGAGCAGTACTTC
TRBJ1-2 | TRBV7-2 | TRBD1 | . | CASSTRGHLYGYTF | TGTGCCAGCAGTACTAGGGGGCACCTCTATGGCTACACCTTC
TRBJ2-3 | TRBV6-6 | . | . | CASSLRWDTQYF | TGTGCCAGCAGCCTACGATGGGATACGCAGTATTTT
TRBJ2-7 | TRBV7-3 | TRBD1 | . | CAGSRVVGQAYEQYF | TGTGCCGGCAGCCGAGTCGTAGGACAGGCCTACGAGCAGTACTTC